The next 19 T cell receptor beta chains were all read from a single sample in a study of T cells in localized non-small cell lung cancer. Using immunoSEQ multiplex PCR, the repertoire was profiled, and TCRdb retains in-frame clones only, with some absent. The sample consists of just under 20,000 clones, 65% to 90% of them appearing once. Sequenced material: peripheral blood, taken before any cancer treatment. The origin of the receptors is a man between 40 and 70 years old with stage I lung adenocarcinoma.

The rearrangement uses TRBV7-9 and TRBJ2-3; a weak D match, TRBD2 (5 bases). Germline CDR1 and CDR2: SEHNR and FQNEAQ (reference sequence). The CDR3 spans 16 residues. Trimming left V 5 bases short and J 2 bases short, with 17 bases between. The DNA of the CDR3 is TGTGCCAGCAGCACCCCCCGGGATTTGCACACAGATACGCAGTATTTT. Amino acids: CASSTPRDLHTDTQYF.

The rearrangement links TRBV7-3 to TRBJ2-5; 8 bases map to TRBD1. The V gene's germline CDR1 is SGHTA and CDR2 FQGTGA. The V gene end was trimmed by 7 bases and the J gene end by 5 bases; junction bases not matched to a gene: 12. CDR3 size: 15 residues. CDR3 loop: CASTLRAGGRETQYF. CDR3 DNA: TGTGCCAGCACCCTCCGGGCAGGGGGCCGTGAGACCCAGTACTTC.

The rearrangement joins TRBV28 to TRBJ2-7; D may match TRBD1 or TRBD2 (5 bases each). This CDR3 has 13 residues. Germline V gene data show CDR1 as MDHEN and CDR2 as SYDVKM. Deletions cut 6 bases from V and 0 bases from J, with 9 bases between. CDR3 in amino acids: CASSPGTSYEQYF. In nucleotides, the CDR3 is TGTGCCAGCAGCCCTGGGACCTCCTACGAGCAGTACTTC.

This rearrangement joins TRBV6-5 to TRBJ1-5; D is perhaps TRBD1 (5 bases). V shed 4 bases and J shed 15 bases, with 13 bases lying between them. There are 11 residues in the CDR3. The germline V gene has CDR1 MNHEY and CDR2 SVGAGI. The CDR3 loop reads CASSSGGLWHF. For the CDR3, the DNA is TGTGCCAGCAGTTCCGGGGGATTGTGGCATTTT.

The chain is built from TRBV6-1 and TRBJ2-5; D call uncertain. This CDR3 is 10 amino acids long. With 6 bases removed from V and 9 bases from J, the gap between germline ends came to 8 bases. Germline CDR1 reads MNHNS; CDR2 reads SASEGT. The CDR3 spells CASSREAQYF. The CDR3 DNA sequence: TGTGCCAGCAGCCGTGAGGCCCAGTACTTC.

This sequence joins TRBV5-6 and TRBJ2-3, with TRBD2 identical over 14 bases. Trimming cost V 3 bases and J 6 bases; bases outside gene matches: 6. This CDR3 contains 16 residues. CDR1 is SGHDT and CDR2 is YYEEEE in the germline V gene. CDR3 coding DNA: TGTGCCAGCAGCTCGGGACTAGCGGGAGAGTTGGATACGCAGTATTTT. Protein product: CASSSGLAGELDTQYF.

V gene TRBV9 combines with J gene TRBJ1-5; no clear D. Germline assignment: CDR1 SGDLS and CDR2 YYNGEE. V was pared by 3 bases and J by 2 bases, with 6 bases between. The CDR3 runs to 13 residues. This CDR3 is CASSDYGNQPQHF. The CDR3 region has the DNA TGTGCCAGCAGCGACTACGGCAATCAGCCCCAGCATTTT.

This clone appeared once. The chain combines TRBV4-1 with TRBJ2-6; D uncertain. CDR1 is MGHRA, CDR2 YSYEKL, per germline. The V gene lost 1 base and the J gene lost 7 bases, with 11 bases spanning the gap. There are 15 residues in the CDR3. As DNA, the CDR3 is TGCGCCAGCAGCCAAGGTTCCGCAGGAGCCAACGTCCTGACTTTC. Amino acids: CASSQGSAGANVLTF.

The V call is TRBV25-1, the J call TRBJ1-4, with D uncertain. Deletions cut 5 bases from V and 3 bases from J, with 16 bases between. The CDR3 is 16 amino acids. Germline loops: CDR1 MGHDK, CDR2 SYGVNS. The CDR3 sequence: CASSLGRGLANEKLFF. CDR3 coding DNA: TGTGCCAGCAGTTTGGGGAGAGGGCTTGCTAATGAAAAACTGTTTTTT.

The chain couples TRBV18 to TRBJ1-2; 10 bases map to TRBD1. Germline-derived CDR1 and CDR2 are KGHSH and LQKENI. The CDR3 loop spans 16 amino acids. The V segment lost 3 bases and the J segment 2 bases; nucleotides outside the gene matches: 6. Here the CDR3 DNA reads TGTGCCAGCTCACCGACAGGGACAGGGGCGAACTATGGCTACACCTTC. Translating it yields CASSPTGTGANYGYTF.

This chain connects TRBV2 to TRBJ2-3; TRBD1 agrees at 8 bases. The V and J ends lost 5 bases and 4 bases, in that order; junction bases with no gene match: 8. The CDR3 loop spans 15 amino acids. Germline V gene lookup returns CDR1 SNHLY and CDR2 FYNNEI. DNA of the CDR3: TGTGCCAGCAGTTTACAGGGGGTCGAGGCAGATACGCAGTATTTT. The encoded protein is CASSLQGVEADTQYF.

This clone appeared a few times. The genes are TRBV7-3 and TRBJ2-5; 9 positions agree with TRBD1. The junction had 12 bases not matched to a gene; V was cut back by 5 bases and J by 5 bases. The CDR3 sequence is 16 residues long. Germline lookup yields CDR1 SGHTA and CDR2 FQGTGA. CDR3 in DNA: TGTGCCAGCAGCGTCACAGGGGGCTCTAGCAGGGAGACCCAGTACTTC. Translated, it gives CASSVTGGSSRETQYF.

This chain joins TRBV7-8 and TRBJ1-5; no reliable D call. V lost 5 bases and J lost 6, with 11 bases in between. Germline V gives CDR1 SGHVS, CDR2 FQNEAQ. The CDR3 has 13 amino acids. CDR3 DNA: TGTGCCAGCAGCCACGGACGCGGTCAGCCCCAGCATTTT. The encoded protein is CASSHGRGQPQHF.

This clone was seen a single time. The rearrangement joins TRBV27 to TRBJ2-3; 7 bases match TRBD2. This CDR3 is built from 13 residues. CDR1 MNHEY and CDR2 SMNVEV come from the germline V gene (reference sequence). Trimming removed 8 bases from V and 1 base from J; junction bases left unmatched: 3. The CDR3 sequence: CASGRDGTDTQYF. As DNA, the CDR3 is TGTGCCAGCGGGAGGGACGGCACAGATACGCAGTATTTT.

The rearrangement joins TRBV30 to TRBJ1-1; TRBD1 is a possible D gene (5 bases). Trimming took 4 bases from V and 0 from J, leaving 12 bases between them. Germline CDR1 is GTSNPN and CDR2 is SVGIG (reference sequence). The CDR3 runs 14 residues. CDR3 sequence reads: CAWTGTPLNTEAFF. CDR3 bases: TGTGCCTGGACAGGGACTCCCCTGAACACTGAAGCTTTCTTT.

This clone occurred once. V and J are TRBV19 and TRBJ1-1; D is unresolved. Germline-derived CDR1 and CDR2 are LNHDA and SQIVND (reference sequence). V shed 5 bases and J shed 6 bases, with 10 bases lying between them. CDR3 length equals 12 residues. CDR3 sequence reads: CASSDRAAEAFF. Written as DNA, the CDR3 is TGTGCCAGTAGTGATAGGGCGGCTGAAGCTTTCTTT.

The V call is TRBV29-1, the J call TRBJ2-3; weak D call: TRBD1 (6 bases). The CDR3 length is 13 residues. Germline CDR1 is SQVTM and CDR2 is ANQGSEA. V gave up 5 bases and J gave up 5 bases, with 14 bases separating them. The CDR3 bases are TGCAGCGTTTTAGCGAGAGGGGGAGATACGCAGTATTTT. As protein: CSVLARGGDTQYF.

This clone showed up just a few times. The chain uses TRBV5-1 and TRBJ2-3; D uncertain. The CDR3 extends over 15 amino acids. The V end was cut by 2 bases, the J end by 0 bases, with 10 bases between. CDR1 and CDR2 from the germline V gene are SGHRS and YFSETQ. The CDR3 nucleotides are TGCGCCAGCAGCTTCGGCCTCCCTAGCACAGATACGCAGTATTTT. This sequence encodes CASSFGLPSTDTQYF.

The chain combines TRBV28 with TRBJ1-2; D unclear. The germline V and J ends were trimmed by 7 bases and 0 bases, with 9 bases remaining between them. This CDR3 is built from 13 residues. The germline CDR1 and CDR2 sequences are MDHEN and SYDVKM. Written as DNA, the CDR3 is TGTGCCAGCAACCGACCGCCTAACTATGGCTACACCTTC. It translates to CASNRPPNYGYTF.